This T cell receptor beta chain originates from a study of cytomegalovirus exposure and HLA in healthy donors (dated by TCRdb to 2016 to 2017). Regarding the study in general: An earlier analysis of fewer than 750 of the donors reported under 300 Gb of sequence data and 117 million unique TCR beta sequences obtained from some 170 million T cells. About 320 gigabases of sequencing data and approximately 84 million unique TCR sequences were included in an early release covering several hundred HLA-typed donors. The genetic ancestry cluster associated with self-reported Caucasian donors included 65% to 90% of the 398 genotyped donors. The aim of the study was to test whether cataloging public T cell receptors could identify signatures of past pathogen exposure. The T cell repertoires of under 750 subjects were profiled by immunosequencing and related to cytomegalovirus serostatus. Besides the first cohort of more than 650 subjects, a separate validation cohort made up of roughly 120 different subjects was used. To predict cytomegalovirus infection status, the study brought together high-throughput TCR immunosequencing, statistical association of individual TCRs with disease status, and machine learning. A later analysis re-analyzed previously published TCR beta repertoires from about 600 donors and added high-resolution HLA genotyping to study TCR occurrence patterns. In the later analysis, no new phenotypic data were used to find candidate immune exposures; instead, reliance was placed on TCR beta sequences and their occurrence across donors. To decide whether each TCR beta V gene segment behaved as functional or pseudogenic, an earlier analysis of fewer than 750 of the donors relied on high-throughput TCR beta sequencing. Donor age, sex, ethnicity and CMV serostatus were collected together with the repertoire data. A later genetic analysis took genome-wide SNP genotypes for about three fifths of the 666 donors and used that subset as a discovery cohort. All discovery cohort repertoires had been generated on a single sequencing platform. HLA typing included class I and class II loci at four-digit resolution. The number of typed donors differed by locus: about 620-630 for A, B, C, DRB1 and DQB1; approximately 520 for DQA1; approximately 600 for DPA1; and roughly 470 for DPB1. Because of strong linkage in the cohort, five DR-DQ haplotypes were treated as single units for association and clustering. Among 398 genotyped donors of the cohort, an average of about 240,000 unique TCR beta nucleotide sequences were sequenced per donor, about a sixth of them non-productive. On the study overall, not on this receptor specifically: Broadly in line with IMGT annotations, most TCR beta V segments showed up in productive rearrangements about 87% or about 30% of the time in an earlier analysis of 450 to 600 of the donors. In a later analysis, most CMV-associated TCR beta chains were found to appear HLA-restricted, with HLA associations seemingly driven largely by CMV exposure. Roughly uniform sequencing depth across donors was assumed in presence/absence analyses, although this assumption may not hold. A further reported finding was that TCR beta sequences accurately predicted the HLA-A and HLA-B alleles for most subjects in the first cohort. CMV serostatus was the only immune exposure information available for the cohort. A later analysis associated about 17,000 TCR beta sequences with specific HLA alleles at a false discovery rate of 0.05. Cytomegalovirus status was reported to be diagnosed by the classifier with high specificity and sensitivity in both the original and validation cohorts. In a later analysis, HLA-associated TCR beta chains showed more clonal expansion and lower generation probabilities than non-associated chains that were equally common. The 87-base-pair reads could not distinguish some IMGT-functional V segments, including TRBV6-2 and TRBV6-3, so those segments were excluded. It was suggested by the authors that the approach could potentially be generalized to other disease states and immunological phenotypes. Most TCR sequences were observed very rarely across donors, whereas some public TCRs were present in many individuals. A cluster of highly shared sequence variants was judged likely to represent a technical artifact of the sequencing pipeline. This cohort had only TCR beta chains sequenced, and the lack of alpha or paired-chain data limited which features could be detected. Compared with the roughly 700-donor mean, donors in an Asian-associated ancestry cluster had fewer N-insertions in productive TCRs, according to a later genetic analysis. A few of the identified cytomegalovirus-associated TCR beta chains were confirmed in vitro to be specific for cytomegalovirus antigens. A later analysis reported that several top co-occurrence clusters appeared linked to parvovirus B19, influenza, CMV and Epstein-Barr virus. Because some donors lacked HLA typing at each locus, the association tests relied only on the typed subset. Strong co-occurrence of HLA alleles, especially DR and DQ, made assigning TCR associations to individual alleles difficult. The earlier analysis of approximately 590 of the donors excluded seventeen rarely observed V segments, including chromosome 9 orphons, because counts were too low. In a later analysis, TCR association rates were found to vary across HLA loci, with the most associated TCRs seen for DRB1 alleles and the fewest for HLA-C alleles. Correlated functional status among segregating V segments might reflect linkage disequilibrium, but an unknown experimental factor could not be ruled out. An association between a missense DCLRE1C variant and V-gene and J-gene trimming of TCR beta chains was found in a later genetic analysis and replicated in an independent cohort. The study gave a list of some 150 TCR beta chains associated with cytomegalovirus.

The cohort was made up of approximately 670 healthy bone marrow donors. Cohort members were all nominally healthy when sampled, although unrecorded immune exposures were likely present. The donor tested CMV seropositive and was one of the 289 seropositive cohort members. Every donor gave a peripheral blood sample, and the peripheral blood mononuclear cells from that sample were used for TCR beta sequencing. The Qiagen DNeasy Blood Extraction Kit was used to extract genomic DNA from the blood cell samples. This clone was seen more than once but under ten times. Its antigen is still unknown. Base qualities are missing; no much larger clone stands one base away. The CDR3 sequence holds 16 residues, the cysteine and phenylalanine included. Only CDR3 DNA is held: 48 bases, read in frame from base 1. Cut back by 0 bases and 3 bases, the V and J ends lie 14 bases apart. As encoded in the germline V gene (reference sequence), CDR1 is LNHDA while CDR2 is SQIVND.

Libraries were built with the immunoSEQ multiplex PCR assay. For the multiplex PCR, a mixture combining 60 forward primers for TCR Vbeta segments and 13 reverse primers for TCR Jbeta segments was used. Amplification of the CDR3 region of rearranged TCR beta genes was performed with a multiplex PCR assay on genomic DNA. The amplified TCR beta libraries were sequenced on the Illumina HiSeq System as 87-base-pair reads. Per the authors' processing: Across the 700 or so repertoires, a later analysis counted roughly 77 million unique TCR beta chains, some 11 million of which were shared by at least two donors. A nearest-neighbor algorithm error-corrected the raw reads and collapsed the reads into unique sequences, merging closely related sequences to remove PCR and sequencing errors. Alignment of CDR3 sequences to IMGT reference sequences was used to assign V, D and J gene segments. For a sequence to be retained, a match of at least six nucleotides to both a V gene segment and a J gene segment was required. Rearrangements were called productive when the CDR3 lacked stop codons and stayed in frame with V and J; all others were non-productive. CDR3 was defined according to IMGT convention as the region running from the second conserved V-encoded cysteine to the conserved J-encoded phenylalanine. In an earlier analysis of 500 to 650 of the donors, sequences lacking an unambiguous match to a single V gene segment were excluded. In an earlier analysis of several hundred of the donors, V segments were called functional above 56.7% productive rearrangements and were called segregating when the between-donor standard deviation exceeded 5%. A statistical classification framework was built for diagnosing cytomegalovirus status from the catalog of TCR beta chain sequences. In a later analysis, V and J genes were assigned by comparing TCR nucleotide sequences against IMGT/GENE-DB human TR gene sequences. In a later analysis, CDR3 sequences and most-parsimonious VDJ recombination scenarios were assigned using the TCRdist pipeline. A later analysis defined each TCR beta chain by its CDR3 amino acid sequence plus V-gene family, and excluded reads lacking a unique V-gene family. In a later analysis, around 650 highly shared, low-generation-probability nucleotide sequences were removed to address suspected cross-contamination and a sequencing artifact. A later analysis calculated a clonal expansion index for each public chain from normalized within-repertoire ranks of inferred template counts. In a later analysis, generation probabilities were computed with a VDJ recombination model fitted to out-of-frame rearrangements, and the resulting probabilities were checked against IGoR. A later analysis scored TCR-TCR, TCR-HLA and TCR-CMV co-occurrence with hypergeometric tests, applying a repertoire-size bias correction to TCR pairs. A later analysis estimated false discovery rates by permuting HLA or CMV assignments 20 times. A later analysis grouped co-occurring TCRs with DBSCAN, adding TCRdist sequence similarity when clustering within HLA-allele-positive subsets. Repertoires with fewer than 30,000 or more than 120,000 public chains, plus five repertoires with anomalous nucleotide sharing, were excluded from co-occurrence clustering. Sourced from immuneACCESS, this table was stored by TCRdb with only in-frame sequences that have V and J called. A share of the clones is absent; for the studies checked, an unresolved V gene accounts for under half, and the remainder has no known explanation. The D gene and trimming were derived from the DNA, and the V and J assignments and clone size from that table. The sample profile shows around 100,000 clones; around 77% of them were found once. The ten largest clones represent approximately 5% of the sample.

The sequence came from a woman aged 25 to 39 in good health and CMV-seropositive. What was sequenced was PBMCs. The rearrangement combines TRBV19 with TRBJ1-2; the D gene lacks a confident call. The sequence in DNA is TGTGCCAGTAGTATAGAAGTTTCAGGCCTTGACTATGGCTACACCTTC. Translated, it reads CASSIEVSGLDYGYTF.